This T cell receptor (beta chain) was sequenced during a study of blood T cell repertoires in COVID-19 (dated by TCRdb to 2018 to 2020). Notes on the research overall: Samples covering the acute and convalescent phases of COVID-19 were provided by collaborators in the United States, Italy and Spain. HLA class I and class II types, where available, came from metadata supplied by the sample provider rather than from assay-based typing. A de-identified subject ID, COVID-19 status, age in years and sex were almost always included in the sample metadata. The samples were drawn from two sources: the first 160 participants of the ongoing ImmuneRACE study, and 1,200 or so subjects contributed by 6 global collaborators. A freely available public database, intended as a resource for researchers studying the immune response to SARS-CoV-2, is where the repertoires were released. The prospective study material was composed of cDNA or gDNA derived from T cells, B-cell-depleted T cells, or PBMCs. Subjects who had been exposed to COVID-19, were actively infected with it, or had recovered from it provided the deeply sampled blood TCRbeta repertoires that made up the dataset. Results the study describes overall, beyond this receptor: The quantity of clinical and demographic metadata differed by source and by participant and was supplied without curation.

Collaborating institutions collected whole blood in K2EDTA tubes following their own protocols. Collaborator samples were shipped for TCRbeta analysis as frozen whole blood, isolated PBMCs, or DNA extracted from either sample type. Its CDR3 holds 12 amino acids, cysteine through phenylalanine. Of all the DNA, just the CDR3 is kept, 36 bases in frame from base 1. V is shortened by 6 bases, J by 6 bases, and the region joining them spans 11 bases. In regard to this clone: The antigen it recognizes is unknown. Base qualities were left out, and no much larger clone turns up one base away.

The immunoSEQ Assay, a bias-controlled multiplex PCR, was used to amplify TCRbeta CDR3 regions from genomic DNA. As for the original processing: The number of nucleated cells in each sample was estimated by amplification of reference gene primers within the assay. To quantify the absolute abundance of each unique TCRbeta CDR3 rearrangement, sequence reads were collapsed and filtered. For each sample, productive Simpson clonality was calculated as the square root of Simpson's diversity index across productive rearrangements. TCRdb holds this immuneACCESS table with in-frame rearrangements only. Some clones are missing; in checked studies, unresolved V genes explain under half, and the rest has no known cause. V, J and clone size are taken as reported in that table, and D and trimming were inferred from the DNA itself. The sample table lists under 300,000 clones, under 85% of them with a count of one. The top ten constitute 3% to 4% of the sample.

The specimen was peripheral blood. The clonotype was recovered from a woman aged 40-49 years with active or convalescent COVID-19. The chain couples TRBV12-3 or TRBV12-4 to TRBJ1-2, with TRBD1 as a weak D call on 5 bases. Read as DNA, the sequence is TGTGCCAGCAGCCGGGGGGGGAATGGCTACACCTTC. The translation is CASSRGGNGYTF.